The TCR beta chain described here comes from a study of blood T cell repertoires in COVID-19. Background on the study: Whether acute or convalescent, the COVID-19 samples came from the United States, Italy and Spain. In each case, the material was cDNA or gDNA derived from T cells, B-cell-depleted T cells, or PBMCs.

Germline V lookup: CDR1 SGHTA, CDR2 FQGTGA. The CDR3 consists of 13 residues. Trimming took 3 bases from V and 2 from J, leaving 7 bases between them. Study processing details: Amplification of reference gene primers was used by the study to estimate nucleated cell counts. The table came from immunoSEQ multiplex PCR; TCRdb's copy has only in-frame clones and leaves some out. V and J calls plus clone size are reproduced from that table; the DNA served to infer D and trimming. The table includes under 350,000 clones, about 89% detected once. The J gene is TRBJ1-1, the V gene TRBV7-3, with D unclear. Source material: peripheral blood. This receptor was taken from a man aged 40-50 years with acute or convalescent COVID-19. CDR3 nucleotides: TGTGCCAGCAGCTTTACGACAAACACTGAAGCTTTCTTT. Amino acids: CASSFTTNTEAFF. The full variable domain, with the rest looked up from reference TRBV7-3 and TRBJ1-1, is GAGVSQTPSNKVTEKGKYVELRCDPISGHTALYWYRQSLGQGPEFLIYFQGTGAADDSGLPNDRFFAVRPEGSVSTLKIQRTERGDSAVYLCASSFTTNTEAFFGQGTRLTVV.